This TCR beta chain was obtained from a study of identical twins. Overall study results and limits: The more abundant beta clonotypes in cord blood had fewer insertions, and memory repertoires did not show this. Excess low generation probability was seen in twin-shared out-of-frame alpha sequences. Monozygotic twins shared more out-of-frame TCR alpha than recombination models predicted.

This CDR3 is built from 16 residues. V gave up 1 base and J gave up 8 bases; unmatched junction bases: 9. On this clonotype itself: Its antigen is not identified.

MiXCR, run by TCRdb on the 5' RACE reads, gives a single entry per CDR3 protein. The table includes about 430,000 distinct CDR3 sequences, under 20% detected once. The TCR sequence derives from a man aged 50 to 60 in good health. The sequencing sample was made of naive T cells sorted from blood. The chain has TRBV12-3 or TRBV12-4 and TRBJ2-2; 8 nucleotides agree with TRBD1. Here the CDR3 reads CASSLGTGLNPGELFF. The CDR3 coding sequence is TGTGCCAGCAGTTTAGGGACAGGGCTCAACCCTGGGGAGCTGTTTTTT.